This T cell receptor beta chain was observed in a study of cytomegalovirus exposure and HLA in healthy donors (dated by TCRdb to 2015 to 2018). A note on the overall study: An earlier analysis of more than 550 of the donors reported 276 Gb of sequence data and some 110 million unique TCR beta sequences obtained from around 180 million T cells. HLA typing included class I and class II loci at four-digit resolution. The aim of the study was to test whether cataloging public T cell receptors could identify signatures of past pathogen exposure. A separate validation cohort of 90 to 150 different subjects was used in addition to the approximately 700-subject first cohort. Across roughly 420 genotyped donors of the cohort, an average of about 240,000 unique TCR beta nucleotide sequences per donor were sequenced, and roughly a sixth of those sequences were non-productive. Rather than using new phenotypic data, the later analysis identified candidate immune exposures from TCR beta sequences and from how often those sequences occurred across donors. A later analysis re-examined previously published TCR beta repertoires from around 670 donors and added high-resolution HLA genotyping to investigate patterns of TCR occurrence. Of the roughly 400 genotyped donors, 75% to 85% were placed in the genetic ancestry cluster associated with self-reported Caucasian donors. The study combined high-throughput TCR immunosequencing, statistical association of individual TCRs with disease status, and machine learning to predict cytomegalovirus infection status. Using immunosequencing, the study profiled T cell repertoires from about 610 subjects and related those repertoires to cytomegalovirus serostatus. In a later genetic analysis, genome-wide SNP genotypes for about 60% of the 666 donors were used, and that subset was treated as a discovery cohort. An early release covering about 600 HLA-typed donors comprised about 310 gigabases of sequencing data and around 80 million unique TCR sequences. In an earlier analysis of around 540 of the donors, high-throughput TCR beta sequencing was used to judge whether each TCR beta V gene segment behaved as functional or pseudogenic. Typing coverage differed by locus: A, B, C, DRB1 and DQB1 were typed in about 629-630 donors, DQA1 in approximately 520, DPA1 in nearly 610, and DPB1 in 450 to 490. Every discovery cohort repertoire had been produced on one sequencing platform. A few DR-DQ haplotypes were treated as single units for association and clustering because of strong linkage in the cohort. Donor age, sex, ethnicity and CMV serostatus were compiled together with the repertoire data. What the work shows at the level of the full study, not this receptor alone: Assigning TCR associations to individual alleles was difficult when HLA alleles, especially DR and DQ, strongly co-occurred. In a later analysis, several top co-occurrence clusters were reported to appear linked to parvovirus B19, influenza, CMV and Epstein-Barr virus. A total of fewer than 200 TCR beta chains were listed by the study as associated with cytomegalovirus. About 17 rarely observed V segments, including chromosome 9 orphons, were excluded from the earlier analysis of about 500 of the donors because counts were too low. In a later analysis, the rate of TCR association differed among HLA loci, with DRB1 alleles having the most associated TCRs and HLA-C alleles having the fewest. In a later analysis, most CMV-associated TCR beta chains were found to appear HLA-restricted, with HLA associations seemingly driven largely by CMV exposure. In vitro tests confirmed that a few of the cytomegalovirus-associated TCR beta chains recognize cytomegalovirus antigens. Cytomegalovirus status was reported to be diagnosed by the classifier with high specificity and sensitivity in both the original and validation cohorts. A later genetic analysis associated a missense DCLRE1C variant with V-gene and J-gene trimming of TCR beta chains, and an independent cohort replicated the association. Compared with equally common non-associated chains, HLA-associated TCR beta chains in a later analysis were more clonally expanded and had lower generation probabilities. Because some donors lacked HLA typing at each locus, the association tests relied only on the typed subset. A cluster of highly shared sequence variants was judged likely to represent a technical artifact of the sequencing pipeline. Some IMGT-functional V segments, including TRBV6-2 and TRBV6-3, could not be distinguished by the 87-base-pair reads and were therefore excluded. Across donors, most TCR sequences were observed very rarely, whereas some public TCRs were present in many individuals. Broadly in line with IMGT annotations, most TCR beta V segments showed up in productive rearrangements about 90% or about 30% of the time in an earlier analysis of approximately 600 of the donors. For the cohort, immune exposure information was limited to CMV serostatus. The presence/absence analyses assumed that sequencing depth was roughly uniform across donors, and that assumption may not be true. According to a later genetic analysis, donors in an Asian-associated ancestry cluster had fewer N-insertions in productive TCRs than the approximately 700-donor mean. The authors suggested that the approach could potentially be extended to other disease states and immunological phenotypes. Only TCR beta chains were sequenced in this cohort, and the absence of alpha or paired-chain data limited detectable features. In a later analysis, some 18,000 TCR beta sequences were associated with specific HLA alleles at a false discovery rate of 0.05. Correlated functional status among segregating V segments might reflect linkage disequilibrium, but an unknown experimental factor could not be ruled out. A further reported finding was that TCR beta sequences accurately predicted the HLA-A and HLA-B alleles for most subjects in the first cohort.

V sheds 1 base and J sheds 1 base, leaving 6 bases between their ends. CDR1 and CDR2 (ENHRY, SYGVKD) derive from the germline V gene. The CDR3 contains 14 residues, cysteine and phenylalanine counted. Just CDR3 DNA is preserved here, 42 bases in frame from base 1. The cohort was made up of roughly 670 healthy bone marrow donors. Cohort members were all nominally healthy when sampled, although unrecorded immune exposures were likely present. The donor was CMV seropositive and belonged to the group of 250 to 300 seropositive cohort members. Every donor gave a peripheral blood sample, and the peripheral blood mononuclear cells from that sample were used for TCR beta sequencing. The Qiagen DNeasy Blood Extraction Kit was used to extract genomic DNA from the blood cell samples. The protocol used for the library was the immunoSEQ multiplex PCR assay. For the multiplex PCR, a mixture combining 60 forward primers for TCR Vbeta segments and 13 reverse primers for TCR Jbeta segments was used. Amplification of the CDR3 region of rearranged TCR beta genes was performed with a multiplex PCR assay on genomic DNA. The Illumina HiSeq System was used to sequence the amplified TCR beta libraries as 87-base-pair reads. On the study's bioinformatics: A later analysis tallied 80 million to 95 million unique TCR beta chains across the 666 repertoires, and around 10 million of those chains were shared by two or more donors. To remove PCR and sequencing errors, raw reads were error-corrected and collapsed into unique sequences using a nearest-neighbor algorithm that merged closely related sequences. CDR3 sequences were aligned to IMGT reference sequences to assign V, D and J gene segments. For a sequence to be retained, a match of at least six nucleotides to both a V gene segment and a J gene segment was required. A rearrangement was called productive if the CDR3 had no stop codons and remained in frame with V and J, and every other rearrangement was called non-productive. CDR3 was defined according to IMGT convention as the region running from the second conserved V-encoded cysteine to the conserved J-encoded phenylalanine. The earlier analysis of some 550 of the donors excluded any sequence lacking an unambiguous match to a single V gene segment. An earlier analysis of roughly 590 of the donors called V segments functional above 56.7% productive rearrangements and segregating when the between-donor standard deviation exceeded 5%. A statistical classification framework was built for diagnosing cytomegalovirus status from the catalog of TCR beta chain sequences. In a later analysis, V and J genes were assigned by comparing TCR nucleotide sequences against IMGT/GENE-DB human TR gene sequences. A later analysis assigned CDR3 sequences and most-parsimonious VDJ recombination scenarios with the TCRdist pipeline. In a later analysis, every TCR beta chain was defined by the combination of its CDR3 amino acid sequence and its V-gene family, and reads without a unique V-gene family were dropped. To address suspected cross-contamination and a sequencing artifact, a later analysis removed around 600 highly shared, low-generation-probability nucleotide sequences. For each public chain, a later analysis derived a clonal expansion index from normalized ranks of inferred template counts within each repertoire. In a later analysis, generation probabilities were computed with a VDJ recombination model fitted to out-of-frame rearrangements, and the resulting probabilities were checked against IGoR. In a later analysis, hypergeometric tests were used to score TCR-TCR, TCR-HLA and TCR-CMV co-occurrence, with a repertoire-size bias correction applied to TCR pairs. False discovery rates were estimated in a later analysis by permuting HLA or CMV assignments 20 times. A later analysis grouped co-occurring TCRs with DBSCAN, adding TCRdist sequence similarity when clustering within HLA-allele-positive subsets. Repertoires with fewer than 30,000 or more than 120,000 public chains, plus five repertoires with anomalous nucleotide sharing, were excluded from co-occurrence clustering. TCRdb carries this immuneACCESS record with in-frame sequences only. Its versions omit some clonotypes, under half of them owing to an unresolved V gene in the studies checked, with the rest unexplained. That table is the source of V, J and clone size, and D and trimming were worked out from the DNA. The sample has about 200,000 clones on record, around 70% of them singletons. 2.6% of the sample lies in the top ten.

Comment on this clone: This receptor's antigen is unknown. Base qualities are not provided; no much larger clone lies one nucleotide away.

The sequenced sample consisted of PBMCs. The TCR sequence derives from a man in his forties in good health and CMV-seropositive. This chain is built from TRBV10-3 and TRBJ2-3, with a tentative D gene TRBD2 over 6 matching bases. Here is the DNA: TGTGCCATCAGTGAGTGGGGGGGCACAGATACGCAGTATTTT. Its protein reads: CAISEWGGTDTQYF.